This T cell receptor beta chain is from a study of T cell responses to AZD1222 COVID-19 vaccine. The assay was immunoSEQ multiplex PCR, and TCRdb's table has in-frame clones only and misses some. Altogether fewer than 150,000 clones are present, over 85% being singletons, with the ten largest covering around 7.1%. From germline, CDR1 is SNHLY and CDR2 FYNNEI. The V gene lost 3 bases and the J gene lost 5 bases, with 10 bases spanning the gap. CDR3 length equals 13 residues. The TCR sequence derives from an adult who received the AZD1222 COVID-19 vaccine. The sample was peripheral blood, taken 28 days after the second AZD1222 dose. The rearrangement joins TRBV2 to TRBJ1-1; D is perhaps TRBD1 (5 bases). CDR3 bases: TGTGCCAGCAGTGAGGCAGGGATGACTGAAGCTTTCTTT. Protein product: CASSEAGMTEAFF.